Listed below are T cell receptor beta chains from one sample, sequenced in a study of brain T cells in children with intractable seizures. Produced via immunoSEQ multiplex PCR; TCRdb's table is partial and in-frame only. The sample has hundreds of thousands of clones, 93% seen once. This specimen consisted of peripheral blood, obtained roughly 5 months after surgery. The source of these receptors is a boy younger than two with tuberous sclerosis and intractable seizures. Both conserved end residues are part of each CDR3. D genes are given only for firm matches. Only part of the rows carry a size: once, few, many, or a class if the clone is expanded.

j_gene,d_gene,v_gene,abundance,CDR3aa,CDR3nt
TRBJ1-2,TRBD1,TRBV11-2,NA,CASSRTGTRNGYTF,TGTGCCAGCAGCCGGACAGGGACACGAAATGGCTACACCTTC
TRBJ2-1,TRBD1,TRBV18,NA,CASARQGTYNEQFF,TGTGCCAGCGCCCGACAGGGAACCTACAATGAGCAGTTCTTC
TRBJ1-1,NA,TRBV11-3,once,CASSLPDGLNTEAFF,TGTGCCAGCAGCTTGCCAGACGGGTTGAACACTGAAGCTTTCTTT
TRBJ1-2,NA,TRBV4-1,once,CASSQENGEENGYTF,TGCGCCAGCAGCCAAGAAAACGGGGAAGAAAATGGCTACACCTTC
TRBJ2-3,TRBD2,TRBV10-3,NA,CAVGLAGTDTQYF,TGTGCCGTCGGACTAGCGGGCACAGATACGCAGTATTTT
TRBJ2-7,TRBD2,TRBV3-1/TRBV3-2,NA,CASSQWRSGLVSHEQYF,TGTGCCAGCAGCCAGTGGCGCTCGGGACTAGTTTCCCACGAGCAGTACTTC
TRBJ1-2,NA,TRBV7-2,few,CASSLSPGLYGYTF,TGTGCCAGCAGCTTATCCCCAGGGCTCTATGGCTACACCTTC
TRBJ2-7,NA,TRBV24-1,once,CATSAPGTWGTYEQYF,TGTGCCACCAGTGCTCCAGGAACATGGGGGACCTACGAGCAGTACTTC
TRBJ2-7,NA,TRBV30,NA,CAWTPAGHEQYF,TGTGCCTGGACCCCGGCGGGCCACGAGCAGTACTTC
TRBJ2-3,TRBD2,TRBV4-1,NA,CASSQKAKNPGTSLYTQYF,TGCGCCAGCAGCCAAAAGGCGAAAAACCCGGGGACTAGTCTTTATACGCAGTATTTT
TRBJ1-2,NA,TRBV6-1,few,CASSERPRPSTF,TGTGCCAGCAGTGAAAGGCCCCGTCCCTCCACCTTC
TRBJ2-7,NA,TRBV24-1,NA,CATSDLNRDEQYF,TGTGCCACCAGTGATTTGAACAGGGACGAGCAGTACTTC
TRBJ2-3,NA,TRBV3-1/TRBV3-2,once,CASSTSQVETDTQYF,TGTGCCAGCAGCACTAGTCAGGTTGAGACAGATACGCAGTATTTT
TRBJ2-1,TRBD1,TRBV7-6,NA,CASVLIPEWTGGSRNEQFF,TGTGCCAGCGTCCTGATCCCCGAATGGACAGGGGGCTCGAGGAATGAGCAGTTCTTC
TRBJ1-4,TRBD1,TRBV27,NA,CASSLDRDREKLFF,TGTGCCAGCAGTTTAGACAGGGATCGAGAAAAACTGTTTTTT
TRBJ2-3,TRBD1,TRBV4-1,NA,CASSQVQGAIGTDTQYF,TGCGCCAGCAGCCAAGTACAGGGGGCGATCGGCACAGATACGCAGTATTTT
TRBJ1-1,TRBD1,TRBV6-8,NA,CASSTLRDRGLGTEAFF,TGTGCCAGCAGTACCCTCCGGGACAGGGGGCTCGGTACTGAAGCTTTCTTT
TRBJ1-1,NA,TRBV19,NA,CASSILQGNTEAFF,TGTGCCAGTAGTATTTTACAGGGGAACACTGAAGCTTTCTTT
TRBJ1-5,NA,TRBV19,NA,CASSMNRAGQPQHF,TGTGCCAGTAGTATGAACAGGGCGGGACAGCCCCAGCATTTT
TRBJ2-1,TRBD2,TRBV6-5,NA,CASSYPGLAVNEQFF,TGTGCCAGCAGTTACCCGGGACTAGCGGTCAATGAGCAGTTCTTC
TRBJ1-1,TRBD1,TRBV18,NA,CASSPAQIPTGRLWWNTEAFF,TGTGCCAGCTCACCTGCCCAGATTCCGACAGGGAGGCTATGGTGGAACACTGAAGCTTTCTTT
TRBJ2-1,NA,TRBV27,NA,CASSLLGNEQFF,TGTGCCAGCAGTTTATTGGGAAATGAGCAGTTCTTC
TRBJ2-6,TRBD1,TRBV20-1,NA,CSASWAGGHGGANVLTF,TGCAGTGCTAGTTGGGCAGGGGGTCATGGTGGGGCCAACGTCCTGACTTTC
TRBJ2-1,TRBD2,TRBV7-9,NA,CASSLIVGLASEQFF,TGTGCCAGCAGCCTTATTGTGGGACTAGCAAGTGAGCAGTTCTTC
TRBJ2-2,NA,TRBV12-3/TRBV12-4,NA,CAGRMWTGELFF,TGTGCCGGGCGGATGTGGACCGGGGAGCTGTTTTTT
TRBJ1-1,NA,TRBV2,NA,CASKKGFNTEAFF,TGTGCCAGCAAGAAGGGGTTTAACACTGAAGCTTTCTTT
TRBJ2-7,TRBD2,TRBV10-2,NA,CASEGLAGAFYEQYF,TGCGCCAGCGAAGGACTAGCGGGAGCATTCTACGAGCAGTACTTC
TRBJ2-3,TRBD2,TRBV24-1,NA,CATSDLPASGDTQYF,TGTGCCACCAGTGATTTGCCAGCTAGCGGGGATACGCAGTATTTT
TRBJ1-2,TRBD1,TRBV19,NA,CASSIGGQGAEGYTF,TGTGCCAGTAGTATAGGCGGACAGGGGGCAGAAGGCTACACCTTC
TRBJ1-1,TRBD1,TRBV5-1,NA,CASSLGGQWNTEAFF,TGCGCCAGCAGCTTGGGGGGACAGTGGAACACTGAAGCTTTCTTT
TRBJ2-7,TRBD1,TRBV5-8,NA,CASRDRTGGNEQYF,TGTGCCAGCAGAGATAGGACAGGGGGGAACGAGCAGTACTTC
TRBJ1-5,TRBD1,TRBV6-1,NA,CASSEENRGPYQPQHF,TGTGCCAGCAGTGAAGAGAACAGGGGACCTTATCAGCCCCAGCATTTT
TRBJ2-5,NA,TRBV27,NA,CASSLADRETQYF,TGTGCCAGCAGTCTAGCCGACAGGGAGACCCAGTACTTC
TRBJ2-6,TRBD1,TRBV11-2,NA,CASSLSTGAGANVLTF,TGTGCCAGCAGCCTCTCGACAGGGGCTGGGGCCAACGTCCTGACTTTC
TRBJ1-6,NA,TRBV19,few,CASSTGSYNSPLHF,TGTGCCAGTAGTACAGGGTCATATAATTCACCCCTCCACTTT
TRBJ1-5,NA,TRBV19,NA,CASSTRGQVQPQHF,TGTGCCAGTAGTACTAGGGGTCAGGTTCAGCCCCAGCATTTT
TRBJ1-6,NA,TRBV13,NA,CASSLGSYNSPLHF,TGTGCCAGCAGCTTGGGCTCCTATAATTCACCCCTCCACTTT
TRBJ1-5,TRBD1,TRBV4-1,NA,CASSLGRDRGGQPQHF,TGCGCCAGCAGCCTAGGCCGGGACAGGGGAGGGCAGCCCCAGCATTTT
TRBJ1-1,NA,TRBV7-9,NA,CASSPAPRGTEAFF,TGTGCCAGCAGCCCGGCCCCCAGAGGGACTGAAGCTTTCTTT
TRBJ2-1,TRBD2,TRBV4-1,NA,CASSLRLAGSSYNEQFF,TGCGCCAGCAGCCTACGACTAGCGGGGAGCTCCTACAATGAGCAGTTCTTC
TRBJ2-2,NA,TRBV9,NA,CASSVQREFNTGELFF,TGTGCCAGCAGTGTCCAGAGGGAGTTCAACACCGGGGAGCTGTTTTTT
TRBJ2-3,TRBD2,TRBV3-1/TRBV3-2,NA,CASSLKAGADTDTQYF,TGTGCCAGCAGCCTAAAAGCGGGGGCCGACACAGATACGCAGTATTTT
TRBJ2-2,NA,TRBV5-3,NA,CARSLGRGPCTGELFF,TGTGCCAGAAGCTTGGGGCGGGGACCGTGCACCGGGGAGCTGTTTTTT
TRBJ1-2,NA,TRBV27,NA,CASSLRFRGPYGYTF,TGTGCCAGCAGTTTAAGATTCAGGGGCCCCTATGGCTACACCTTC
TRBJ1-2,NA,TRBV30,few,CAWDRVPLDYGYTF,TGTGCCTGGGACCGCGTCCCCCTTGACTATGGCTACACCTTC
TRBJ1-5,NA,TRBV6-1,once,CASSEGLQPQHF,TGTGCCAGCAGTGAAGGGCTCCAGCCCCAGCATTTT
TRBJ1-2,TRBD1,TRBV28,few,CASSSDRDGYTF,TGTGCCAGCAGCTCGGACAGGGACGGCTACACCTTC
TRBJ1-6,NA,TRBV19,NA,CASSTGYAGPGAPLHF,TGTGCCAGTAGTACGGGGTATGCAGGTCCCGGGGCACCCCTCCACTTT
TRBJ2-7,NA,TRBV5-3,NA,CARSLGLAYEQYF,TGTGCCAGAAGCTTGGGCCTAGCCTACGAGCAGTACTTC
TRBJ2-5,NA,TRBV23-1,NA,CASSPAIQETQYF,TGCGCCAGCAGCCCCGCCATACAAGAGACCCAGTACTTC
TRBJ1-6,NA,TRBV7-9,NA,CASSHRENSPLHF,TGTGCCAGCAGCCACAGAGAAAATTCACCCCTCCACTTT
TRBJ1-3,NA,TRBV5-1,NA,CASSLGRAPGNTIYF,TGCGCCAGCAGCTTAGGCAGGGCCCCTGGAAACACCATATATTTT
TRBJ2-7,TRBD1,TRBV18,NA,CASSPMDRGGHEQYF,TGTGCCAGCTCGCCTATGGACAGGGGAGGTCACGAGCAGTACTTC
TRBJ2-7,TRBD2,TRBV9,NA,CASSVGAGVHEQYF,TGTGCCAGCAGCGTAGGAGCGGGGGTGCACGAGCAGTACTTC